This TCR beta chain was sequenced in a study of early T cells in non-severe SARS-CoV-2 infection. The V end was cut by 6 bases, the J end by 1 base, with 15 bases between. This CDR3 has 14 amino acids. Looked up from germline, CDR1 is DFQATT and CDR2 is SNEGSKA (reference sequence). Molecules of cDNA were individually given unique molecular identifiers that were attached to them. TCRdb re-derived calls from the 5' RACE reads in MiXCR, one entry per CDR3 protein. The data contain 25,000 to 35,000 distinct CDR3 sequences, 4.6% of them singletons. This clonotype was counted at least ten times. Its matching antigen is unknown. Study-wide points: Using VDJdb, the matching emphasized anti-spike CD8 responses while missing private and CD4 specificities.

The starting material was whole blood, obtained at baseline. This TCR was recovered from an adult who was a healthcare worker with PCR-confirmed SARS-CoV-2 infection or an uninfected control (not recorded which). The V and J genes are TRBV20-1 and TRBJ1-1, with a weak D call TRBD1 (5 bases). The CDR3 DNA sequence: TGCAGTGCCCTCCGTGGCAGGGCGAACACTGAAGCTTTCTTT. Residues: CSALRGRANTEAFF.